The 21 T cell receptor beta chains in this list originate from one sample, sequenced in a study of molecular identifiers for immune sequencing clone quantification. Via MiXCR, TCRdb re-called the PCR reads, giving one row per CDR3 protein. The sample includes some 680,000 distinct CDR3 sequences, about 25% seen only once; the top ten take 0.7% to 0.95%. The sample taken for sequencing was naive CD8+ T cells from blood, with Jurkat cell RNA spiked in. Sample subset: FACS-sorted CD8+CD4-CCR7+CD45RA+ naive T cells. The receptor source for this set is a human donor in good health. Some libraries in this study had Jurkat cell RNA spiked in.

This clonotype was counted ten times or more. This CDR3 reads CASSYGLQPQHF. In nucleotides, the CDR3 is TGTGCCAGTAGTTATGGACTACAGCCCCAGCATTTT. V and J are TRBV19 and TRBJ1-5, with D unclear. This CDR3 contains 12 residues. V was trimmed by 5 bases and J by 7 bases, leaving 9 bases between them. The germline V gene encodes CDR1 LNHDA and CDR2 SQIVND (reference sequence).

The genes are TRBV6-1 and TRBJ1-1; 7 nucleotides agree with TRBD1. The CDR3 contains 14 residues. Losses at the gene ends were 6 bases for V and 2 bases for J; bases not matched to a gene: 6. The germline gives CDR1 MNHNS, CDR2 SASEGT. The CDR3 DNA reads TGTGCCAGCAGCCCCTGGGACAGCAACACTGAAGCTTTCTTT. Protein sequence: CASSPWDSNTEAFF.

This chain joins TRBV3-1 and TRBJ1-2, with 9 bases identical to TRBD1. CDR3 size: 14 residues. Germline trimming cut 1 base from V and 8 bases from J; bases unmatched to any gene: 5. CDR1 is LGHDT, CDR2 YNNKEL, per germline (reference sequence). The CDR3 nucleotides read TGTGCCAGCAGCCAAGTGGGACAGGGAGGCGGCTACACCTTC. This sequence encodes CASSQVGQGGGYTF.

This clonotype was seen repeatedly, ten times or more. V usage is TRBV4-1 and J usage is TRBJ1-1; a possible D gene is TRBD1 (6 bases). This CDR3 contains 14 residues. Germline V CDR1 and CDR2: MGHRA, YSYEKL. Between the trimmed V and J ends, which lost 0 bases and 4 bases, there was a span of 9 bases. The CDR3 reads CASSQDDRPTEAFF. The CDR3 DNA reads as TGCGCCAGCAGCCAAGACGACAGGCCCACTGAAGCTTTCTTT.

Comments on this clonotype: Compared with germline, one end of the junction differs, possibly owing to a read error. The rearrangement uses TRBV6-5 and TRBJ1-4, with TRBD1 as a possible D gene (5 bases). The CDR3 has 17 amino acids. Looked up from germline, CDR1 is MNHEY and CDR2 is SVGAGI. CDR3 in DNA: TGTGCCTGCAGTTATGGGAAGGTGACAGCGACTAATGATAAACTGTTTTTT. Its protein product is CACSYGKVTATNDKLFF.

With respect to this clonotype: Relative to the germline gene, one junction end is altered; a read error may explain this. CDR3 region: CSAMGQENSYEQHF. The CDR3 DNA reads TGCAGTGCCATGGGACAGGAGAACTCCTACGAGCAGCACTTC. V gene TRBV20-1 combines with J gene TRBJ2-7; 8 bases fit TRBD1. The length of the CDR3 is 14 residues. Germline V gene lookup returns CDR1 DFQATT and CDR2 SNEGSKA (reference sequence).

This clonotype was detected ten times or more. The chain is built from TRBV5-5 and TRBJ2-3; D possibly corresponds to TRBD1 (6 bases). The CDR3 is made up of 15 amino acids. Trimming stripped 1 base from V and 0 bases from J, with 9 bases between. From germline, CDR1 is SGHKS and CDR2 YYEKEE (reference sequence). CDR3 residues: CASSLQGPSTDTQYF. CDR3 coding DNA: TGTGCCAGCAGCTTGCAGGGGCCCAGCACAGATACGCAGTATTTT.

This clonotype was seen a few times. CDR3 DNA: TGCGCCAGCAGCCAAGATACTCGCGGACAAAACCAAGAGACCCAGTACTTC. This sequence encodes CASSQDTRGQNQETQYF. The chain has TRBV4-3 and TRBJ2-5, with D perhaps TRBD1 (5 bases). The V end lost 0 bases, the J end lost 0 bases, and 14 bases lay between the germline ends. Germline V lookup: CDR1 LGHNA, CDR2 YSLEER. This CDR3 is built from 17 residues.

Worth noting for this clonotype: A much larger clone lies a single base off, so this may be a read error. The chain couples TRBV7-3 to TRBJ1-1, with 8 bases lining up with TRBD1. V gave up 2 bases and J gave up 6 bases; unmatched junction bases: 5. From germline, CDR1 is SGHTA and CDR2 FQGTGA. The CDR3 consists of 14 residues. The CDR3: CASSLSGGGAEAFF. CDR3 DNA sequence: TGTGCCAGCAGCTTATCAGGGGGCGGCGCTGAAGCTTTCTTT.

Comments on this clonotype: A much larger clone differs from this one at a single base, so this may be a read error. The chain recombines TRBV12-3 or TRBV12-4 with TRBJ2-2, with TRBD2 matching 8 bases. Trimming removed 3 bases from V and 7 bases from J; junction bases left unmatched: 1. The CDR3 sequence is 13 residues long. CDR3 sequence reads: CASSFGGDGELFF. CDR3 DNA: TGTGCCAGCAGTTTCGGGGGGGACGGGGAGCTGTTTTTT.

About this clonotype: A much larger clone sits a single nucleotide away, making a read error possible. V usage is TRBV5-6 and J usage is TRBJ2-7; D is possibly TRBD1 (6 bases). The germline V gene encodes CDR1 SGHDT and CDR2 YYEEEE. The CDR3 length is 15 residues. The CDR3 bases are TGTGCCAGCAGCTTGGAACCCGGACAGACCTACGAGCGGTACTTC. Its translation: CASSLEPGQTYERYF. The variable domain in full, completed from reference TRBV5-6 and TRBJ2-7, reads DAGVTQSPTHLIKTRGQQVTLRCSPKSGHDTVSWYQQALGQGPQFIFQYYEEEERQRGNFPDRFSGHQFPNYSSELNVNALLLGDSALYLCASSLEPGQTYERYFGPGTRLTVT.

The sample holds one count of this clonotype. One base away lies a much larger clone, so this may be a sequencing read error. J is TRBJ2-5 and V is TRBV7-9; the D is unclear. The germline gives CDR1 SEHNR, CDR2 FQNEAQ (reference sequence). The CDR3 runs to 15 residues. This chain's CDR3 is CASRPSPGFQETQHF. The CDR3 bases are TGTGCCAGCAGGCCATCCCCGGGCTTCCAAGAGACCCAGCACTTC. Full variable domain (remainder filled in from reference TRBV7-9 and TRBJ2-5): DTGVSQNPRHKITKRGQNVTFRCDPISEHNRLYWYRQTLGQGPEFLTYFQNEAQLEKSRLLSDRFSAERPKGSFSTLEIQRTEQGDSAMYLCASRPSPGFQETQHFGPGTRLLVL.

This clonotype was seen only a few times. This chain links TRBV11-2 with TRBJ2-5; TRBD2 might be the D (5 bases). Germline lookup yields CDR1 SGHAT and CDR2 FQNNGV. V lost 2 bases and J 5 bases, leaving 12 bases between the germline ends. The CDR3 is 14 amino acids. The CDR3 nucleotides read TGTGCCAGCAGCTTAACTCGAGGGTATGAGACCCAGTACTTC. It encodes CASSLTRGYETQYF.

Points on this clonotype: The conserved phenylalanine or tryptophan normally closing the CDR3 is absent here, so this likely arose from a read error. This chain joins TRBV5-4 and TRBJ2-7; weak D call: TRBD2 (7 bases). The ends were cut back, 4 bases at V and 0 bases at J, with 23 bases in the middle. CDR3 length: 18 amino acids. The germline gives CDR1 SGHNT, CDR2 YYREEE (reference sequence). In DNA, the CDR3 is TGTGCCAGCAGCCCCGAGGGGGGGGCGGCCCTCAGCTCCTACGAGCAGTACTCC. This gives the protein CASSPEGGAALSSYEQYS.

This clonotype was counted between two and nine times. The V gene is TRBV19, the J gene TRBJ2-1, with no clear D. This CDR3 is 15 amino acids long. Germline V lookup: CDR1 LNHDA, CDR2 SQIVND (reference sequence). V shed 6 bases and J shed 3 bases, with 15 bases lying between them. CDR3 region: CASRTTYGNYNEQFF. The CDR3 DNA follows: TGTGCCAGTAGAACTACGTATGGGAACTACAATGAGCAGTTCTTC. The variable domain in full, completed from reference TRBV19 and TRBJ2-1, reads DGGITQSPKYLFRKEGQNVTLSCEQNLNHDAMYWYRQDPGQGLRLIYYSQIVNDFQKGDIAEGYSVSREKKESFPLTVTSAQKNPTAFYLCASRTTYGNYNEQFFGPGTRLTVL.

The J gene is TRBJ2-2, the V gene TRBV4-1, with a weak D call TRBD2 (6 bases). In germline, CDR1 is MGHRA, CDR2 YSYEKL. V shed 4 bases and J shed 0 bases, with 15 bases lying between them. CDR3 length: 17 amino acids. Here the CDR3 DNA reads TGCGCCAGCAGCCTCCAAACCGGAGGGGCGAACACCGGGGAGCTGTTTTTT. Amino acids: CASSLQTGGANTGELFF.

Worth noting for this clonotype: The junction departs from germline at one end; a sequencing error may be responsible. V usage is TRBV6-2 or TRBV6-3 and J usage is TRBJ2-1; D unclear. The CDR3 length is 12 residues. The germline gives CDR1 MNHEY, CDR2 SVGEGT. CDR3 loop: CASSYSGYEQLF. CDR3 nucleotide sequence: TGTGCCAGCAGTTACTCGGGGTATGAGCAGCTCTTC.

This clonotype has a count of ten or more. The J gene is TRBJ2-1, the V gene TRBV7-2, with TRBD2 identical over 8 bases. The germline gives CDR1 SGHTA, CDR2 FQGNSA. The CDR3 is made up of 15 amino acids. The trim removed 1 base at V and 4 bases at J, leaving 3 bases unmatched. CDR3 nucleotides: TGTGCCAGCAGCTTAGGATTAGCGGGGTACAATGAGCAGTTCTTC. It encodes CASSLGLAGYNEQFF.

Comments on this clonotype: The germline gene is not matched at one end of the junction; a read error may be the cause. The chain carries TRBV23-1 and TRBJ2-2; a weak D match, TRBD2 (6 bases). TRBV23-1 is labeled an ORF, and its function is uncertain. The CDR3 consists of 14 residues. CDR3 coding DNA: TGCGCCAGCAGTCAACGGGAGCCCCACCGGGGAGCTGTTTTT. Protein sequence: CASSQREPHRGAVF.

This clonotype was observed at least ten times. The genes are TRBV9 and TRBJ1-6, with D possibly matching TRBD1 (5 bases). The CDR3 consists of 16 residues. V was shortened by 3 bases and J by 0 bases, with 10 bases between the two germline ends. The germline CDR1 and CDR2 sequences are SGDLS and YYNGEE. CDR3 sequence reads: CASSGPGSSYNSPLHF. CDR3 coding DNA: TGTGCCAGCAGCGGACCAGGGAGCTCCTATAATTCACCCCTCCACTTT.

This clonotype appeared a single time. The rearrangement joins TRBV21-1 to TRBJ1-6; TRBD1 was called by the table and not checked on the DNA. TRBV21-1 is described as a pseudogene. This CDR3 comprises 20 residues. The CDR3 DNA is TGTGCCAGCAGCAAATCTCTGGGGGCCTCTTCCAGCTCCTATAATTCACCCCTCCACTTT. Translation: CASSKSLGASSSSYNSPLHF.